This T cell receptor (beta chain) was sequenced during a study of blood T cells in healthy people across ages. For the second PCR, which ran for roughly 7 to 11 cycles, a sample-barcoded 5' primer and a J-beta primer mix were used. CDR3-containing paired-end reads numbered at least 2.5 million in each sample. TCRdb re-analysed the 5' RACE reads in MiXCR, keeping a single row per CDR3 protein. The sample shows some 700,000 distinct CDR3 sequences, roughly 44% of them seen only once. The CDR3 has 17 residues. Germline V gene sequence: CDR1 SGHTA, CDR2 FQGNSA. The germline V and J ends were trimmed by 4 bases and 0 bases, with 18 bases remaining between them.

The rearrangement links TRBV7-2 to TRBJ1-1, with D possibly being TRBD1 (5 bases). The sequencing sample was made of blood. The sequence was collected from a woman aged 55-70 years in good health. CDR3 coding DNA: TGTGCCAGCAGCTCCCACCTGGGACGGGGGATGAACACTGAAGCTTTCTTT. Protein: CASSSHLGRGMNTEAFF.